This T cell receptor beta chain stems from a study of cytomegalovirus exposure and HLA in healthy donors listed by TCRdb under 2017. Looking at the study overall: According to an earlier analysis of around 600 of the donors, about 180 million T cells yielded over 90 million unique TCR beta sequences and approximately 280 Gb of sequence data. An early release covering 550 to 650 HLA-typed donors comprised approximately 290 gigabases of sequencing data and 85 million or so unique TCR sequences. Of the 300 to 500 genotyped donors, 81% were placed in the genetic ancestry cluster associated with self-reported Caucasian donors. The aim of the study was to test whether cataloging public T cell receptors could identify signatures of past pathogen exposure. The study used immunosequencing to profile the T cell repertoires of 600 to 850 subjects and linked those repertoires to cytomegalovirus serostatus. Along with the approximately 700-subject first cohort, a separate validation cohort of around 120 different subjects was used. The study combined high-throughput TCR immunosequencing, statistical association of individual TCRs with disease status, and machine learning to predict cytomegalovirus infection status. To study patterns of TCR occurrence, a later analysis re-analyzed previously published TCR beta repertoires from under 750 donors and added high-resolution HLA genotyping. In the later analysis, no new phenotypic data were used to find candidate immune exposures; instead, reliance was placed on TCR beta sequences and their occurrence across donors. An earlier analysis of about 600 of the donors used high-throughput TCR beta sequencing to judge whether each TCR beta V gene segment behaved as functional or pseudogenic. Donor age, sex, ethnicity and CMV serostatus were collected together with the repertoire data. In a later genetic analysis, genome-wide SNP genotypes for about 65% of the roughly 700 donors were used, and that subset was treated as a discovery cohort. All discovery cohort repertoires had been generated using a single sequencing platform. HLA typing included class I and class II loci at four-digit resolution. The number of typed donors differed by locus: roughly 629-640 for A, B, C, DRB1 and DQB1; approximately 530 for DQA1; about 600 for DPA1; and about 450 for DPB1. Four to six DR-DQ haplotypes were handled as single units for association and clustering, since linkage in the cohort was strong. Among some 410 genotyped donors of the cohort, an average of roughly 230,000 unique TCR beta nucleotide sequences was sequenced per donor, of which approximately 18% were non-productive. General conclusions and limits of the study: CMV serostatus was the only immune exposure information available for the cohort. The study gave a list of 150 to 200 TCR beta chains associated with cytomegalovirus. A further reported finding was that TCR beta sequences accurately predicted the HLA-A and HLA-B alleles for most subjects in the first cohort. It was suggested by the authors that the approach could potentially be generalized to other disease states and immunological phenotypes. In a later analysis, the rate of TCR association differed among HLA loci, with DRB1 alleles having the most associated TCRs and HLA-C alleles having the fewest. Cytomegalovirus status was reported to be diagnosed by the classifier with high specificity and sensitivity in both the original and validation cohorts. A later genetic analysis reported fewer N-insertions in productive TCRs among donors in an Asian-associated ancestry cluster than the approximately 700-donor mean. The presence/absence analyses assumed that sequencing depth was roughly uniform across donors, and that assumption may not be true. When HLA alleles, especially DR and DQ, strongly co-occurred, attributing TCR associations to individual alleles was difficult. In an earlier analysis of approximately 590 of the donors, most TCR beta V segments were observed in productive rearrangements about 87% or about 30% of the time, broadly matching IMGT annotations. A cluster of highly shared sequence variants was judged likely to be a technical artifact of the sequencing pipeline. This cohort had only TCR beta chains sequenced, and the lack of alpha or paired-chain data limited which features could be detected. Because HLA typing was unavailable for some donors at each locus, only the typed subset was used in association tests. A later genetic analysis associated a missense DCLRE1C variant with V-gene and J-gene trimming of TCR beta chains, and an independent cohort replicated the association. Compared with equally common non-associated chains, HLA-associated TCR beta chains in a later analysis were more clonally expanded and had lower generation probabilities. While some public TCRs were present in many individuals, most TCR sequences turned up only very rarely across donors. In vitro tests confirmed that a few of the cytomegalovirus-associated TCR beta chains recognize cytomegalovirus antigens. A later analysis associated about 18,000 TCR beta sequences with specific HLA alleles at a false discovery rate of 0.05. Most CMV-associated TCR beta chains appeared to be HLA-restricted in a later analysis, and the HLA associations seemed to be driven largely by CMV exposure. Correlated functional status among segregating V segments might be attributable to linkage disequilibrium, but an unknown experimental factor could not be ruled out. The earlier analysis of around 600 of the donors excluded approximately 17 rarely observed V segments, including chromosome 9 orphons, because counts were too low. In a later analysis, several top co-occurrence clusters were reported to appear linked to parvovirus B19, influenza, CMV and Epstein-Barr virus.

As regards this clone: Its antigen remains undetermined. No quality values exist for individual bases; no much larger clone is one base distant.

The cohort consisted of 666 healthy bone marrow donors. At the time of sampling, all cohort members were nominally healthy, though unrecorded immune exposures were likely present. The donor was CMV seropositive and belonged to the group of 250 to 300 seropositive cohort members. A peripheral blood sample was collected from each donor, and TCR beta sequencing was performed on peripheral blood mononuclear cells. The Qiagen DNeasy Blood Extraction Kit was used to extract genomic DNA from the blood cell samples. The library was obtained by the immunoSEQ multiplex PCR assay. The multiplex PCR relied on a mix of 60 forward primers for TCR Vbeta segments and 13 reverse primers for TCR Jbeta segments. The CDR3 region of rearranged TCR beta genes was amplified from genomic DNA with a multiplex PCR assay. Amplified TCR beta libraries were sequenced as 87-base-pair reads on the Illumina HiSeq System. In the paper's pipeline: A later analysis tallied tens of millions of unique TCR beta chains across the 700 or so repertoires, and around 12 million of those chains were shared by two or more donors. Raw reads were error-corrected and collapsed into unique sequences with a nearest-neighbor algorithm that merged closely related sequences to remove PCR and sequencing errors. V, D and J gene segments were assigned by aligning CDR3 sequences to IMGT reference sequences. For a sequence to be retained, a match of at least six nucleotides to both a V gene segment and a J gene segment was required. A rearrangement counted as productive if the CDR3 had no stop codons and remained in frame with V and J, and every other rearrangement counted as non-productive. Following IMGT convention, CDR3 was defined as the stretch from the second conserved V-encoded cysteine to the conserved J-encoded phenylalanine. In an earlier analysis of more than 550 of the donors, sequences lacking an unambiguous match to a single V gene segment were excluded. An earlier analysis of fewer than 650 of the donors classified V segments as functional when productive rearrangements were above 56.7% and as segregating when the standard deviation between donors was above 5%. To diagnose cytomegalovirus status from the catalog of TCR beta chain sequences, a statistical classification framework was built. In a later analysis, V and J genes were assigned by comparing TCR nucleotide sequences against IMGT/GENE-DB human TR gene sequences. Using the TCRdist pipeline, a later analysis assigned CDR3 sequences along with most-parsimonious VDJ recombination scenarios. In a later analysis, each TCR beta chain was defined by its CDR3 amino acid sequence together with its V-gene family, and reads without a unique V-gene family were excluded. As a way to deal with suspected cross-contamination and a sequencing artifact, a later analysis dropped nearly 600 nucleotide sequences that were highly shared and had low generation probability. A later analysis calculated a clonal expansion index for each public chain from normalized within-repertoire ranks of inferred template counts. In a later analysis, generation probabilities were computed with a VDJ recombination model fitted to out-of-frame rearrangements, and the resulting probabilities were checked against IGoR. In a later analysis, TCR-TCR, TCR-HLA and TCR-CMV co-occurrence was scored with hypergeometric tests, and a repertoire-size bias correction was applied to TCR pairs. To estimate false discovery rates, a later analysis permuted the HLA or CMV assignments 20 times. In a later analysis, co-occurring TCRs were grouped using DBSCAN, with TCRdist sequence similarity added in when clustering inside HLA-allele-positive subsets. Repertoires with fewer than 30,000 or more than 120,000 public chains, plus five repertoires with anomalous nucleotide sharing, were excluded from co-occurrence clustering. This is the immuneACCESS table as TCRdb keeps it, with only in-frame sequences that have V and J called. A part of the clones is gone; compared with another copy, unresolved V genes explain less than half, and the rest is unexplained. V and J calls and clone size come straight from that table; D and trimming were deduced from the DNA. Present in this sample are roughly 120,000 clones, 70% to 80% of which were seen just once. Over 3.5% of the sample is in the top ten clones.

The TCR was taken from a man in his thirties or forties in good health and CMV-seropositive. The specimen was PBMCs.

DNA sequence: TGCGCCAGCAGCTTCCAGGGGTCTGATGAGCAGTTCTTC. It codes for CASSFQGSDEQFF. The sequence joins TRBV5-1 to TRBJ2-1, with TRBD1 as a weak D call on 6 bases. CDR1 is given as SGHRS and CDR2 as YFSETQ, both from the germline V gene. The cysteine opens and the phenylalanine closes a CDR3 of 13 amino acids. The kept DNA is CDR3 alone, 39 bases in frame from the first base. Trimming removed 2 bases from V and 8 bases from J, leaving 11 bases between the germline ends.